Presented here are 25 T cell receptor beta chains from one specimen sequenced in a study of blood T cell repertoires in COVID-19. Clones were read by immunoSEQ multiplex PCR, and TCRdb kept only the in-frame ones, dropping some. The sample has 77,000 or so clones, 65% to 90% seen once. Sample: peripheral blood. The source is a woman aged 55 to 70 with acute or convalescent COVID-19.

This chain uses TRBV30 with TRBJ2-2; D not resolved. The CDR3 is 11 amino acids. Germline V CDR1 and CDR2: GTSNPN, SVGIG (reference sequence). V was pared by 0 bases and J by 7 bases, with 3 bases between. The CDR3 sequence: CAWSVLGELFF. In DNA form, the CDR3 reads TGTGCCTGGAGTGTACTCGGGGAGCTGTTTTTT.

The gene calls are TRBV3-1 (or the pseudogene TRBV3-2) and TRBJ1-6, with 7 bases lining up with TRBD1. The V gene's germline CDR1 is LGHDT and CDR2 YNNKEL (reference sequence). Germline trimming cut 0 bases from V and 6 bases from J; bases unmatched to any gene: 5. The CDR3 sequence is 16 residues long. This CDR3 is CASSQEDRMGNSPLHF. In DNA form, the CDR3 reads TGTGCCAGCAGCCAAGAGGACAGGATGGGTAATTCACCCCTCCACTTT.

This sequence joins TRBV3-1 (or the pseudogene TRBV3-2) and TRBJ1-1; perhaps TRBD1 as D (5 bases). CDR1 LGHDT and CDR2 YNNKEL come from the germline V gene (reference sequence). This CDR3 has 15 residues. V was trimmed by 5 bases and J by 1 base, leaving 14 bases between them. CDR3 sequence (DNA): TGTGCCAGCAGCTCAGGACTAGGGGAGAACACTGAAGCTTTCTTT. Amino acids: CASSSGLGENTEAFF.

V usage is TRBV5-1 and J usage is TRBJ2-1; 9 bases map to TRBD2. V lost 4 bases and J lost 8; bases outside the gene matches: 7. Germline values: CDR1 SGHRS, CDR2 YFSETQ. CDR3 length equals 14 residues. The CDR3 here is CASSRRGGLHEQFF. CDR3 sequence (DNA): TGCGCCAGCAGCCGGCGGGGGGGCCTCCATGAGCAGTTCTTC.

The CDR3 is CAITQGPSGNTIYF. CDR3 DNA: TGTGCCATCACTCAGGGTCCCTCTGGAAACACCATATATTTT. V usage is TRBV10-3 and J usage is TRBJ1-3; perhaps TRBD1 as D (5 bases). CDR1 and CDR2 (germline): ENHRY, SYGVKD. The CDR3 runs to 14 residues. V was cut by 7 bases and J by 0 bases, with 10 bases left in between.

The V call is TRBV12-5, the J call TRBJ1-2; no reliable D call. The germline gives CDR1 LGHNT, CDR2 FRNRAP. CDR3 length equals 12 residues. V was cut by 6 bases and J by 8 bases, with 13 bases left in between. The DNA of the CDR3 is TGTGCTAGTGGACTGACGGGTGGAGGCTACACCTTC. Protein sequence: CASGLTGGGYTF.

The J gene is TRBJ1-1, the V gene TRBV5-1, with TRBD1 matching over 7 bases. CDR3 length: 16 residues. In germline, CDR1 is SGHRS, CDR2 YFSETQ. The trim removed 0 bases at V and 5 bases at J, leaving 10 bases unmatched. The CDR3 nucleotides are TGCGCCAGCAGCTTGGCCATCGGGCAGGGGGAGACTGAAGCTTTCTTT. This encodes CASSLAIGQGETEAFF. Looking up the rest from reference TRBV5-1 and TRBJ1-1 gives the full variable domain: KAGVTQTPRYLIKTRGQQVTLSCSPISGHRSVSWYQQTPGQGLQFLFEYFSETQRNKGNFPGRFSGRQFSNSRSEMNVSTLELGDSALYLCASSLAIGQGETEAFFGQGTRLTVV.

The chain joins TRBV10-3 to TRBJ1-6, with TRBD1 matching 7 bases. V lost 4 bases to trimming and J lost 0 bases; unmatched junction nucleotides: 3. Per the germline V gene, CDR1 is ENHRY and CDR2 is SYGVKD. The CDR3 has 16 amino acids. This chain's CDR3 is CAISVQGSSYNSPLHF. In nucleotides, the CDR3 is TGTGCCATCAGTGTACAGGGGAGCTCCTATAATTCACCCCTCCACTTT.

DNA for the CDR3: TGTGCCAGCAGTGGGGCCCCGAACACTGAAGCTTTCTTT. Protein sequence: CASSGAPNTEAFF. The rearrangement links TRBV2 to TRBJ1-1; D gene unclear. Germline values: CDR1 SNHLY, CDR2 FYNNEI. Trimming pared 4 bases from V and 1 base from J, leaving 7 bases between. This CDR3 has 13 residues.

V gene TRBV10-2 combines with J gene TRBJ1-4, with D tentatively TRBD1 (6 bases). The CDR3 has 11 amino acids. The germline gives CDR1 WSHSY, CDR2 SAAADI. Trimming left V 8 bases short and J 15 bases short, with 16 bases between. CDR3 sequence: CASVASGQMFF. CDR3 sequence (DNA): TGCGCCAGCGTTGCCTCGGGACAAATGTTTTTT.

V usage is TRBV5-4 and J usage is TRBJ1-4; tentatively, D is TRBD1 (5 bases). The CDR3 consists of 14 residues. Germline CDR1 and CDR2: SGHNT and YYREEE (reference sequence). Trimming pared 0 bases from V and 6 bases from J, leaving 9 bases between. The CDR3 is CASSLGGDYEKLFF. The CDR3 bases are TGTGCCAGCAGCTTGGGGGGGGATTATGAAAAACTGTTTTTT.

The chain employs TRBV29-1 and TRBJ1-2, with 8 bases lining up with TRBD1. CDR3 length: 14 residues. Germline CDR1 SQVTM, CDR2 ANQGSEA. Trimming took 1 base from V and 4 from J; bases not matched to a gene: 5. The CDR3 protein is CSVEGGQGTYGYTF. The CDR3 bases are TGCAGCGTTGAAGGTGGACAGGGAACCTATGGCTACACCTTC.

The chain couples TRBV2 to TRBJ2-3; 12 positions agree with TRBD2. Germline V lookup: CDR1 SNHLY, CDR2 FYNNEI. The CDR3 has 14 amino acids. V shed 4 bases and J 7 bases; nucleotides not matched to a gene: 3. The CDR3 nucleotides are TGTGCCAGCAGTGGACTAGCGGGGGAAAATACGCAGTATTTT. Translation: CASSGLAGENTQYF.

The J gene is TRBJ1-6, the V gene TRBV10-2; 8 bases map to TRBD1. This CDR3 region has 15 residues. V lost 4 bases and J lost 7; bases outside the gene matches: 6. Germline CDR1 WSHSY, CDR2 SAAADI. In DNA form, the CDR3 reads TGCGCCAGCAGTGTAGGACAGGGCTTGAATTCACCCCTCCACTTT. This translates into CASSVGQGLNSPLHF.

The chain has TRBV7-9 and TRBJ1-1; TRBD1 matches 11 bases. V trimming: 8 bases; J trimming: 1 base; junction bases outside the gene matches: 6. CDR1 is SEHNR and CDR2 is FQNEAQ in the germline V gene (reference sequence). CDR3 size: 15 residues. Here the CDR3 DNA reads TGTGCCAGCGAGCTGGGACAGGGGGGGAACACTGAAGCTTTCTTT. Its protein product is CASELGQGGNTEAFF.

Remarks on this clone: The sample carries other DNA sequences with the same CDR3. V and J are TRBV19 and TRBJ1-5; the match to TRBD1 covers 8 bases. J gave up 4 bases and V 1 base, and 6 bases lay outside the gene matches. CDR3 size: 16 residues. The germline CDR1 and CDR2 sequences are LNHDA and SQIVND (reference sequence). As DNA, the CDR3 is TGTGCCAGTAGTATAGTACACAGGGGGTCGAATCAGCCCCAGCATTTT. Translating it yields CASSIVHRGSNQPQHF.

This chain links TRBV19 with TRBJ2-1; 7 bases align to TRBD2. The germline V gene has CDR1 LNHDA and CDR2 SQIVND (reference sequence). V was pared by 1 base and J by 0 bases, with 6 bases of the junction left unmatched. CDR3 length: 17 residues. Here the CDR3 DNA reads TGTGCCAGTAGTATAGGGGGACCGGGGGGCTCCTACAATGAGCAGTTCTTC. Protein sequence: CASSIGGPGGSYNEQFF.

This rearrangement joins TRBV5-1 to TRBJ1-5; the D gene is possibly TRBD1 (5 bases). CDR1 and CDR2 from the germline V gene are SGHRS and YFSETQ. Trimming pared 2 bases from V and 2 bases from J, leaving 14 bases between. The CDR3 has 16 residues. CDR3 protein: CASSLGSQGGNQPQHF. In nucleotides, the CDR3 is TGCGCCAGCAGCTTAGGTTCCCAAGGGGGCAATCAGCCCCAGCATTTT.

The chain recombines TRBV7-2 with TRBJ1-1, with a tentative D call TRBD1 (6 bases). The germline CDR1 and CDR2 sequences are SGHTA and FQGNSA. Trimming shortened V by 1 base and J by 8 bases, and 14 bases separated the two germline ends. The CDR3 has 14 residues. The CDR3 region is CASSLDASQGEAFF. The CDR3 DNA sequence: TGTGCCAGCAGCTTAGATGCCAGCCAGGGGGAAGCTTTCTTT.

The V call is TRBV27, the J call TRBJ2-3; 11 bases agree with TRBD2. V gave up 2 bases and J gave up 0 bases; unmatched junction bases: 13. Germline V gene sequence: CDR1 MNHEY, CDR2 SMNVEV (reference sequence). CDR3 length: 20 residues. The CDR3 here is CASSLAPRGVAGGSTDTQYF. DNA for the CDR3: TGTGCCAGCAGTTTAGCGCCCAGGGGAGTAGCGGGGGGGAGCACAGATACGCAGTATTTT.

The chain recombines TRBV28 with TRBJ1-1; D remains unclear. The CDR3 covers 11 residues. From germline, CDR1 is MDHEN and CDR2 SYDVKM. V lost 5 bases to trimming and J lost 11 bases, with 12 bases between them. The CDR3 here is CASSPESGAFF. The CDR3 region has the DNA TGTGCCAGCAGTCCCGAGTCGGGGGCTTTCTTT.

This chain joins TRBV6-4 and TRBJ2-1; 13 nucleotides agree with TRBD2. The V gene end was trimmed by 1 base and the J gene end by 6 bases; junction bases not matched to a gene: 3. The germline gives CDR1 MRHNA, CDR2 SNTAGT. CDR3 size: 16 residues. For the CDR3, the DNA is TGTGCCAGCAGTGACTACCGACTAGCGGGGGGCAATGAGCAGTTCTTC. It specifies CASSDYRLAGGNEQFF.

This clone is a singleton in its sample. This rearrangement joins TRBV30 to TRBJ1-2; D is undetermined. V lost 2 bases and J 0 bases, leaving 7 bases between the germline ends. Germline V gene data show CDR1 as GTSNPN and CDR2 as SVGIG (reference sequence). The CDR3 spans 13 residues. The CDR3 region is CAWSPGANYGYTF. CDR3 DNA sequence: TGTGCCTGGAGTCCGGGAGCTAACTATGGCTACACCTTC.

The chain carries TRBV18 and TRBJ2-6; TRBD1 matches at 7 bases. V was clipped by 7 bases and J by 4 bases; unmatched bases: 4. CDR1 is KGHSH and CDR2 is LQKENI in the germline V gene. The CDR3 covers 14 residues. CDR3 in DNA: TGTGCCAGCTTCACAGGGGCCGGGGCCAACGTCCTGACTTTC. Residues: CASFTGAGANVLTF.

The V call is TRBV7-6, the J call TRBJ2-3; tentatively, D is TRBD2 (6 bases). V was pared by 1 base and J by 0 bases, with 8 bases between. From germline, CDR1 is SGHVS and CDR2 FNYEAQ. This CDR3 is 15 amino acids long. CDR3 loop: CASSLGLGSTDTQYF. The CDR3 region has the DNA TGTGCCAGCAGCTTAGGACTAGGGAGCACAGATACGCAGTATTTT.